What follows is one T cell receptor beta chain and its context. This sample stems from a study of T cell changes during pregnancy in multiple sclerosis. The data were produced by immunoSEQ multiplex PCR, yet TCRdb's version contains in-frame clones alone and is incomplete. The sample yields fewer than 110,000 clones, about nine tenths seen once. The TCR originated in a female donor with multiple sclerosis, enrolled in a pregnancy study. The sample in question was peripheral blood, obtained in the second trimester of pregnancy.

Here the CDR3 reads CASSVVLGETGELFF. CDR3 DNA: TGTGCCAGCAGCGTAGTTCTGGGAGAAACCGGGGAGCTGTTTTTT. This rearrangement joins TRBV9 to TRBJ2-2, with a possible D match to TRBD2 (5 bases). The germline gives CDR1 SGDLS, CDR2 YYNGEE. This CDR3 has 15 amino acids. Trimming cost V 0 bases and J 5 bases, with 11 bases left between them.